This T cell receptor beta chain was sequenced for a study of molecular identifiers for immune sequencing clone quantification. Based on a CD8+CD4-CCR7+CD45RA+ profile, naive CD8 T cells were sorted. This clonotype was seen at least ten times. This CDR3 region has 17 residues. Germline-derived CDR1 and CDR2 are MNHEY and SVGAGI. Trimming cost V 0 bases and J 6 bases; bases outside gene matches: 10. MiXCR was run by TCRdb on the PCR reads, yielding one entry per CDR3 protein. The sample lists some 91,000 distinct CDR3 sequences; 20% to 25% were seen once. Sequences were obtained from naive CD8+ T cells from blood, with Jurkat cell RNA spiked in. Subset noted: FACS-sorted CD8+CD4-CCR7+CD45RA+ naive T cells. The chain couples TRBV6-5 to TRBJ2-7; 11 bases are a match to TRBD2. The receptor comes from a human donor in good health. Some libraries in this study had Jurkat cell RNA spiked in. DNA for the CDR3: TGTGCCAGCAGTTACTCTAGGACTAGCGGGCACGGGGGCGAGCAGTACTTC. Translating gives CASSYSRTSGHGGEQYF.